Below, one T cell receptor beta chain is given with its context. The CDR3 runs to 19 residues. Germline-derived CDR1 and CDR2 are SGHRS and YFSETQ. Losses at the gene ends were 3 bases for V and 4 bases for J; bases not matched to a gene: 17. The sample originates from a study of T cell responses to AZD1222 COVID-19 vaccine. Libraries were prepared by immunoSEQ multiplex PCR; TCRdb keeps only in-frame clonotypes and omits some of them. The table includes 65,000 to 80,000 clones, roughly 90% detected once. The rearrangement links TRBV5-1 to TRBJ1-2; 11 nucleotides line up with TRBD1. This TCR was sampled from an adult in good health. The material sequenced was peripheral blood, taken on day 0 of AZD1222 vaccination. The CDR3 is CASSSVPWTGGANRYGYTF. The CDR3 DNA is TGCGCCAGCAGCTCCGTGCCCTGGACAGGGGGCGCGAATCGCTATGGCTACACCTTC.